This is a list of T cell receptor beta chains from one sample in a study of shared clonotypes between healthy human individuals. TCRdb's table, derived via immunoSEQ multiplex PCR, lists solely in-frame clones and lacks some. The sample has 2 million to 2.5 million clones, 90% to 97% seen once; the top ten hold over 0.1%. The sequencing sample was made of naive CD4+ T cells sorted from blood. These receptors were taken from a man aged 18 to 30 in good health. The CDR3 runs from the conserved cysteine through the conserved F or W. Each record gives: D gene, V gene, J gene, clone size, CDR3 protein, CDR3 DNA. The D gene is left open where the match is weak. Size is omitted from some rows. Given values are once, few, many or a class for expanded clones.

TRBD1,TRBV7-2,TRBJ2-7,NA,CASSLYGQGNYEQYF,TGTGCCAGCAGCTTATACGGACAGGGGAACTACGAGCAGTACTTC
NA,TRBV18,TRBJ2-7,NA,CASSPKGGMGSYEQYF,TGTGCCAGCTCACCAAAAGGGGGAATGGGGTCCTACGAGCAGTACTTC
NA,TRBV19,TRBJ1-2,NA,CASNPRTVRSGYGYTF,TGTGCCAGTAATCCGCGGACGGTTCGGTCGGGCTATGGCTACACCTTC
NA,TRBV25-1,TRBJ1-1,NA,CASSAGPMNTEAFF,TGTGCCAGCAGTGCAGGGCCCATGAACACTGAAGCTTTCTTT
TRBD1,TRBV5-8,TRBJ2-7,NA,CASTLSGAGGRGQYF,TGTGCCAGCACCCTCTCGGGGGCAGGGGGCAGGGGGCAGTACTTC
TRBD2,TRBV19,TRBJ2-7,NA,CASSSGTSVYEQYF,TGTGCCAGTAGTTCCGGGACTAGCGTCTACGAGCAGTACTTC
TRBD1,TRBV19,TRBJ2-4,NA,CASSIGPGQGASKNIQYF,TGTGCCAGTAGTATAGGACCCGGGCAGGGGGCTTCCAAAAACATTCAGTACTTC
NA,TRBV4-1,TRBJ2-2,NA,CASSQDGYTGELFF,TGCGCCAGCAGCCAGGACGGCTACACCGGGGAGCTGTTTTTT
NA,TRBV4-1,TRBJ1-3,few,CASSQVTSGNTIYF,TGCGCCAGCAGCCAAGTAACCTCTGGAAACACCATATATTTT
TRBD1,TRBV6-5,TRBJ1-6,NA,CASSSGGAGNSPLHF,TGTGCCAGCAGTTCAGGGGGCGCGGGAAATTCACCCCTCCACTTT
NA,TRBV10-1,TRBJ2-5,NA,CASSESSGRGETQYF,TGCGCCAGCAGTGAGTCCTCCGGACGGGGAGAGACCCAGTACTTC
NA,TRBV28,TRBJ2-5,NA,CASSLYGNRPDF,TGTGCCAGCAGTTTATACGGAAACCGCCCGGACTTC
TRBD1,TRBV10-3,TRBJ1-2,NA,CAITETGLKGYTF,TGTGCCATCACCGAGACAGGGTTGAAAGGCTACACCTTC
NA,TRBV7-8,TRBJ1-5,NA,CASSSQGAGSNQPQHF,TGTGCCAGCAGCTCCCAGGGAGCGGGTAGCAATCAGCCCCAGCATTTT
NA,TRBV7-6,TRBJ1-2,once,CASSPSNGGSGYTF,TGTGCCAGCAGCCCCTCCAACGGGGGCAGTGGCTACACCTTC
NA,TRBV5-5,TRBJ2-1,NA,CASNLPGVNEQFF,TGTGCCAGCAACCTCCCGGGGGTCAATGAGCAGTTCTTC
TRBD1,TRBV30,TRBJ1-1,NA,CAWSVTGEVVTEAFF,TGTGCCTGGAGTGTTACAGGGGAGGTGGTCACTGAAGCTTTCTTT
TRBD1,TRBV6-1,TRBJ1-1,once,CASSAGTGVMNTEAFF,TGTGCCAGCAGTGCCGGGACAGGGGTAATGAACACTGAAGCTTTCTTT
NA,TRBV6-6,TRBJ2-3,NA,CASSLSTPPSTQYF,TGTGCCAGCAGCCTATCTACCCCGCCGAGCACGCAGTATTTT
NA,TRBV6-1,TRBJ2-7,NA,CASSEYRGGSYEQYF,TGTGCCAGCAGTGAATACAGGGGAGGATCCTACGAGCAGTACTTC
NA,TRBV29-1,TRBJ2-3,NA,CSARLDLSTDTQYF,TGCAGCGCAAGACTCGACCTTAGCACAGATACGCAGTATTTT
NA,TRBV4-3,TRBJ2-5,NA,CASSQDSQGGETQYF,TGCGCCAGCAGCCAAGATAGCCAGGGGGGAGAGACCCAGTACTTC
TRBD1,TRBV19,TRBJ2-4,NA,CASSIDPGQKSAKNIQYF,TGTGCCAGTAGTATAGATCCGGGACAGAAGTCAGCCAAAAACATTCAGTACTTC
TRBD2,TRBV5-6,TRBJ2-7,NA,CASSKTSGSYEQYF,TGTGCCAGCAGCAAGACTAGCGGATCCTACGAGCAGTACTTC
TRBD2,TRBV7-2,TRBJ2-5,NA,CASSLGVFRTSGVETQYF,TGTGCCAGCAGCTTAGGAGTTTTTAGGACTAGCGGGGTGGAGACCCAGTACTTC
TRBD1,TRBV7-2,TRBJ1-2,NA,CASSLPGQGDYGYTF,TGTGCCAGCAGCTTACCGGGACAGGGAGACTATGGCTACACCTTC
NA,TRBV25-1,TRBJ1-1,once,CASRGNSPNTEAFF,TGTGCCAGCAGGGGGAACAGCCCGAACACTGAAGCTTTCTTT